The clone carrying this T cell receptor beta chain was detected many times. This CDR3 has 14 amino acids. The germline V gene has CDR1 LGHNA and CDR2 YSLEER. V gave up 0 bases and J gave up 3 bases, with 5 bases separating them. For TCR, cDNA came from 5'RACE template switching, which added a universal primer site and UMIs. Using its own MiXCR run on the 5' RACE reads, TCRdb lists one record per CDR3 protein. Here the sample spans 450,000 to 550,000 distinct CDR3 sequences, over 15% being singletons. The sample originates from a study of T cells after yellow fever vaccination. The receptor comes from a young man who received the YFV17D yellow fever vaccine. V is TRBV4-3 and J is TRBJ2-2; no reliable D call. The input for sequencing was PBMCs, taken 15 days after the yellow fever booster vaccination. For the CDR3, the DNA is TGCGCCAGCAGCCAAGAACATCACACCGGGGAGCTGTTTTTT. Amino acids: CASSQEHHTGELFF.